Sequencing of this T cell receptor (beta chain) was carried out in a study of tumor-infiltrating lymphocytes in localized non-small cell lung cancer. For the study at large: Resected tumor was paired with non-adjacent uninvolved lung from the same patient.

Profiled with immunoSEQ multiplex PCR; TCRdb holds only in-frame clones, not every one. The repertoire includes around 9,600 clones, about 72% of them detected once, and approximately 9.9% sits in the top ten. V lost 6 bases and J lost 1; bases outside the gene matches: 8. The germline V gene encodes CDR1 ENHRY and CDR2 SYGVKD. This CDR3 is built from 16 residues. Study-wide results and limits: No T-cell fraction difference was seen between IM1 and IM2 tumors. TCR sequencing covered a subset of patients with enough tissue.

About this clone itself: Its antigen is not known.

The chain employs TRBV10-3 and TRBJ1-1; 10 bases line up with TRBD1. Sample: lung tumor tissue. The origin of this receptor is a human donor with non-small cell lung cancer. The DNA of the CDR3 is TGTGCCATCAGCCCAAGGACAGGGGGGGCGAACACTGAAGCTTTCTTT. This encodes CAISPRTGGANTEAFF.